The rows below give T cell receptor beta chains drawn from one sample of a study of blood T cell repertoires in COVID-19. Using immunoSEQ multiplex PCR, the repertoire was profiled, and TCRdb retains in-frame clones only, with some absent. Found here are approximately 75,000 clones, under 80% of them singletons; the top ten hold just over 2.5%. The sequencing sample was made of peripheral blood. The source of these receptors is a human donor with acute or convalescent COVID-19. The donor label of this sample is uncertain. Both conserved end residues are part of each CDR3. Fields, in order: V gene, CDR3 protein.

V: TRBV7-9; CDR3: CASSSGQGVMNTEAFF
V: TRBV7-9; CDR3: CASSFGGIGYGYTF
V: TRBV6-2/TRBV6-3; CDR3: CASSSAGGFKHTQYF
V: TRBV3-1/TRBV3-2; CDR3: CASSQESVYGYTF
V: TRBV4-1; CDR3: CASSQGQGSLYGYTF
V: TRBV7-9; CDR3: CASSLVQGDTDTQYF
V: TRBV30; CDR3: CAWSQGLAGGYEQFF
V: TRBV19; CDR3: CARGAAGHNQPQHF
V: TRBV28; CDR3: CASSLFRGGQPQHF
V: TRBV15; CDR3: CATSSAGRQGVYGYTF
V: TRBV30; CDR3: CAWGTGNQPQHF
V: TRBV15; CDR3: CATSRAGTDNEQFF
V: TRBV7-3; CDR3: CASSRTGGGGNTIYF
V: TRBV11-3; CDR3: CASSLGWDREGNEQFF
V: TRBV19; CDR3: CASSILAGQGISGNTIYF
V: TRBV24-1; CDR3: CATSDPASGPETQYF
V: TRBV12-3/TRBV12-4; CDR3: CASSLYRDNEQFF
V: TRBV6-5; CDR3: CASSLGQMGTEAFF
V: TRBV15; CDR3: CATSRIYRVQETQYF
V: TRBV27; CDR3: CASSLQGATYNEQFF
V: TRBV27; CDR3: CASSLIWGGSNQPQHF
V: TRBV6-1; CDR3: CASSDQGTNEKLFF
V: TRBV28; CDR3: CASNKNMNTEAFF
V: TRBV29-1; CDR3: CSVAAAGAGETQYF
V: TRBV9; CDR3: CASSVGQGGFYEQYF
V: TRBV19; CDR3: CASRDGGLSETQYF
V: TRBV7-2; CDR3: CASSLLSPRTSELKDTQYF
V: TRBV7-2; CDR3: CASSTLGLYGELFF
V: TRBV12-5; CDR3: CASGPGQGKEDEQFF
V: TRBV11-2; CDR3: CASSSRGSGANVLTF
V: TRBV11-3; CDR3: CASSLTGPGNQPQHF
V: TRBV7-9; CDR3: CASRTSGSTDTQYF
V: TRBV14; CDR3: CASSPQGYGYTF
V: TRBV28; CDR3: CASSSRGSSPLHF
V: TRBV27; CDR3: CASRQPGQGRTQYF
V: TRBV6-5; CDR3: CASSYGRGLGGYTF
V: TRBV5-4; CDR3: CASSLVYQGYTEAFF
V: TRBV27; CDR3: CASSTARVVEAGGYNEQFF
V: TRBV6-5; CDR3: CASRDSGSTDTQYF
V: TRBV21-1; CDR3: CASSRAGYGYTF
V: TRBV10-2; CDR3: CASRGGRVGNQPQHF
V: TRBV11-2; CDR3: CASSLDGGSTDTQYF
V: TRBV30; CDR3: CAWTRLPDRYEQYF
V: TRBV19; CDR3: CASSIGWGQEWNEQFF